The present T cell receptor beta chain was sequenced within a study of T-cell memory formation after mild COVID-19. Overall study context: Largely, TCR clusters stayed within a single donor. Study-level findings and limits: Contracting CD4+ clones lay largely in CM and EM, with CD8+ ones residing in EMRA. Pre-infection memory harbored some responding clones, suggesting cross-reactive memory joined.

Regarding this clonotype: Its antigen is not known.

Using constant-segment primers, 5'RACE produced TCR alpha and TCR beta cDNA libraries carrying sample barcodes and UMIs. TCRdb passed the 5' RACE reads through MiXCR, listing each CDR3 protein once. The profile shows fewer than 250,000 distinct CDR3 sequences, around 18% of them singletons. Germline CDR1 and CDR2: SQVTM and ANQGSEA. Trimming cost V 4 bases and J 1 base, with 14 bases left between them. The CDR3 totals 15 residues. The V gene is TRBV29-1, the J gene TRBJ2-4; D call uncertain. This TCR came from an adult woman who had mild COVID-19 (a few samples of this study predate the infection). Cell type and time point are not known. Specimen: PBMCs or a T cell subset sorted from them (not recorded which). The CDR3 loop reads CSVVGSRMAKNIQYF. The CDR3, as DNA: TGCAGCGTTGTAGGATCTCGGATGGCCAAAAACATTCAGTACTTC.